This TCR beta chain emerged from a study of T cells in Graves' hyperthyroidism and ophthalmopathy. To note about this clonotype: The antigen is undetermined.

Regions amplified from RNA transcripts were the TCR beta CDR3 regions. First-round RT-PCR of the TCR CDR3 relied on the HTBI primer set. Via MiXCR, TCRdb re-called the multiplex PCR reads, giving one row per CDR3 protein. The sample shows more than 50,000 distinct CDR3 sequences, about 49% of them seen only once. Diagnoses rested on clinical symptoms, serum thyroxine and TRAb, thyroid ultrasound and orbital computed tomography. General study results and limits: Within blood appeared most thyroid clonotypes that had expanded above 0.001.

CDR3 length: 16 amino acids. V was pared by 0 bases and J by 2 bases, with 5 bases of the junction left unmatched. From germline, CDR1 is SGDLS and CDR2 YYNGEE. Sequencing used blood. The chain combines TRBV9 with TRBJ2-7; 10 nucleotides agree with TRBD2. The receptor's source is a woman in her thirties with Graves' ophthalmopathy. This chain's CDR3 is CASSVGLGTSAYEQYF. CDR3 sequence (DNA): TGTGCCAGCAGCGTAGGTCTAGGGACTAGCGCCTACGAGCAGTACTTC.